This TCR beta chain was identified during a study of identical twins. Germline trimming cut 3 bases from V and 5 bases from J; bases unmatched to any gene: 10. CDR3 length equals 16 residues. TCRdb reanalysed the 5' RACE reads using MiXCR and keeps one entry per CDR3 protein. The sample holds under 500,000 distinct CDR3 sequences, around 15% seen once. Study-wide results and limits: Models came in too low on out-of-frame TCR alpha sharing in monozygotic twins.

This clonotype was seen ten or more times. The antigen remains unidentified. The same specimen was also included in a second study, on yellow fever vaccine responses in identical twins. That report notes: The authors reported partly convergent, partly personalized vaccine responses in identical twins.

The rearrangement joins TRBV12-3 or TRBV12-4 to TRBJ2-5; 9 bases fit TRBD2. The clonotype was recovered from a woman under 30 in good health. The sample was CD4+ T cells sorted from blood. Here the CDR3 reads CASSFGSGGLGETQYF. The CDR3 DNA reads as TGTGCCAGCAGTTTTGGTAGCGGGGGCTTGGGGGAGACCCAGTACTTC.